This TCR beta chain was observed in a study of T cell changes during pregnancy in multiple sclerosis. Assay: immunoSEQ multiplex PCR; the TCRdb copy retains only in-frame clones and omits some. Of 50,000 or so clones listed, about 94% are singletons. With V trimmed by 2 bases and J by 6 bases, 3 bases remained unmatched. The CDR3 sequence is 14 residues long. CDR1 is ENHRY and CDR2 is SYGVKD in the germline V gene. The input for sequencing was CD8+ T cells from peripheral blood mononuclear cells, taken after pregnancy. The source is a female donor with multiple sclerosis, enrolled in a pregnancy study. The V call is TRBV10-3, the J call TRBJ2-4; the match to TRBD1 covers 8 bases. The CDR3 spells CAISEPDRANIQYF. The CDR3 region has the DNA TGTGCCATCAGTGAGCCGGACAGGGCAAACATTCAGTACTTC.